Listed below are T cell receptor beta chains from one sample, sequenced in a study of cytomegalovirus exposure and HLA in healthy donors. The protocol was immunoSEQ multiplex PCR, while the TCRdb copy is restricted to in-frame clones and leaves out a portion. Counted here are some 150,000 clones, almost 85% occurring once; the ten biggest clones make up approximately 5.5%. Sequencing was carried out using PBMCs. Receptor source: a man aged 30 to 45 in good health and CMV-seropositive. CDR3s include the opening cysteine and the closing phenylalanine or tryptophan. A D gene is named only where the DNA matches it firmly. Part of the rows lack a size; the others show once, few, many or a class for expanded clones.

J gene: TRBJ1-2
V gene: TRBV5-6
D gene: .
clone size: .
CDR3 DNA: TGTGCCAGCAGCTTCGGGGGTGAATATGGCTACACCTTC
CDR3 protein: CASSFGGEYGYTF

J gene: TRBJ1-4
V gene: TRBV28
D gene: TRBD1
clone size: .
CDR3 DNA: TGTGCCAGCAGTTTAAGGGGGCAGCGAAATGAAAAACTGTTTTTT
CDR3 protein: CASSLRGQRNEKLFF

J gene: TRBJ1-1
V gene: TRBV18
D gene: TRBD1
clone size: .
CDR3 DNA: TGTGCCAGCTCGCCGGACAGGGCCCCGGCTGAAGCTTTCTTT
CDR3 protein: CASSPDRAPAEAFF

J gene: TRBJ2-1
V gene: TRBV4-1
D gene: TRBD2
clone size: .
CDR3 DNA: TGCGCCAGCAGCCAAGACCCCACTAGCGGCCACAATGAGCAGTTCTTC
CDR3 protein: CASSQDPTSGHNEQFF

J gene: TRBJ1-5
V gene: TRBV30
D gene: .
clone size: .
CDR3 DNA: TGTGCCTGGAGGGCGGCGAGGAGTGAGCCCCAGCATTTT
CDR3 protein: CAWRAARSEPQHF

J gene: TRBJ2-2
V gene: TRBV2
D gene: .
clone size: .
CDR3 DNA: TGTGCCAGCAGTGGACAGTCTCCCGGGGAGCTGTTTTTT
CDR3 protein: CASSGQSPGELFF

J gene: TRBJ2-5
V gene: TRBV9
D gene: .
clone size: .
CDR3 DNA: TGTGCCAGCAGCGTAGGCGGCAGGGCGGTTGAGACCCAGTACTTC
CDR3 protein: CASSVGGRAVETQYF

J gene: TRBJ2-7
V gene: TRBV13
D gene: TRBD1
clone size: .
CDR3 DNA: TGTGCCAGCAGCCCGAGACCGGGACAGGGGGCTCACGAGCAGTACTTC
CDR3 protein: CASSPRPGQGAHEQYF

J gene: TRBJ2-3
V gene: TRBV6-5
D gene: TRBD1
clone size: few
CDR3 DNA: TGTGCCAGCACCCCCGAGACAGGGGGCTGGGATACGCAGTATTTT
CDR3 protein: CASTPETGGWDTQYF

J gene: TRBJ1-6
V gene: TRBV28
D gene: TRBD1
clone size: .
CDR3 DNA: TGTGCGAGCAGGTTGGGACAGAGCTCCTATAATTCACCCCTCCACTTT
CDR3 protein: CASRLGQSSYNSPLHF

J gene: TRBJ1-5
V gene: TRBV5-1
D gene: TRBD1
clone size: .
CDR3 DNA: TGCGCCAGCAGCTTGGCGGGACAGGGGAGTCAGCCCCAGCATTTT
CDR3 protein: CASSLAGQGSQPQHF

J gene: TRBJ1-5
V gene: TRBV25-1
D gene: TRBD1
clone size: .
CDR3 DNA: TGTGCCAGCAGTGATCCGGGACAGGGGGGCAATCAGCCCCAGCATTTT
CDR3 protein: CASSDPGQGGNQPQHF

J gene: TRBJ1-2
V gene: TRBV28
D gene: .
clone size: .
CDR3 DNA: TGTGCCATCTATCAGGGTTATGGCTACACCTTC
CDR3 protein: CAIYQGYGYTF

J gene: TRBJ2-2
V gene: TRBV7-7
D gene: TRBD2
clone size: few
CDR3 DNA: TGTGCCAGCAGTTTTAGCGGGGTAAACACCGGGGAGCTGTTTTTT
CDR3 protein: CASSFSGVNTGELFF

J gene: TRBJ2-6
V gene: TRBV7-8
D gene: .
clone size: .
CDR3 DNA: TGTGCCAGCAGCACCCACAGGTCCCTCGCCCCTGGGGCCAACGGCCTGACTTTC
CDR3 protein: CASSTHRSLAPGANGLTF

J gene: TRBJ2-1
V gene: TRBV9
D gene: .
clone size: .
CDR3 DNA: TGTGCCAGCAGCGTAGCTGGGGGGAATGAGCAGTTCTTC
CDR3 protein: CASSVAGGNEQFF

J gene: TRBJ2-7
V gene: TRBV6-5
D gene: TRBD2
clone size: .
CDR3 DNA: TGTGCCAGCAGGCCTCTAGCGGGAGGCATCTACGAGCAGTACTTC
CDR3 protein: CASRPLAGGIYEQYF

J gene: TRBJ2-2
V gene: TRBV2
D gene: TRBD2
clone size: .
CDR3 DNA: TGTGCCAGCAAGGCGGGGGACCTGAACACCGGGGAGCTGTTTTTT
CDR3 protein: CASKAGDLNTGELFF

J gene: TRBJ1-5
V gene: TRBV6-5
D gene: .
clone size: .
CDR3 DNA: TGTGCCAGCAGTTACTTCAGGTATCAGCCCCAGCATTTT
CDR3 protein: CASSYFRYQPQHF

J gene: TRBJ1-5
V gene: TRBV28
D gene: TRBD1
clone size: .
CDR3 DNA: TGTGCCAGCGCCGAGATACAGGGGGTATACAATCAGCCCCAGCATTTT
CDR3 protein: CASAEIQGVYNQPQHF

J gene: TRBJ1-2
V gene: TRBV10-1
D gene: .
clone size: .
CDR3 DNA: TGCGCCAGCAAGACGGCAGGGGCTAACTATGGCTACACCTTC
CDR3 protein: CASKTAGANYGYTF

J gene: TRBJ2-5
V gene: TRBV9
D gene: .
clone size: .
CDR3 DNA: TGTGCCAGCAGCGTGGGGAGAGGGGAGACCCAGTACTTC
CDR3 protein: CASSVGRGETQYF

J gene: TRBJ2-1
V gene: TRBV29-1
D gene: TRBD2
clone size: .
CDR3 DNA: TGCAGCGTTGAAGAGGCTAGCGGGAGTAGCGATGAGCAGTTCTTC
CDR3 protein: CSVEEASGSSDEQFF

J gene: TRBJ2-2
V gene: TRBV5-1
D gene: TRBD2
clone size: .
CDR3 DNA: TGCGCCAGCAGATCCGGGACTACAAACACCGGGGAGCTGTTTTTT
CDR3 protein: CASRSGTTNTGELFF

J gene: TRBJ1-1
V gene: TRBV5-8
D gene: TRBD1
clone size: .
CDR3 DNA: TGTGCCAGCAGCGGGTTGGACAGGAAAAGTCCTGAAGCTTTCTTT
CDR3 protein: CASSGLDRKSPEAFF

J gene: TRBJ2-3
V gene: TRBV2
D gene: .
clone size: .
CDR3 DNA: TGTGCCAGCAGAGGACTGGCAGCGTCAGATACGCAGTATTTT
CDR3 protein: CASRGLAASDTQYF

J gene: TRBJ2-7
V gene: TRBV30
D gene: .
clone size: .
CDR3 DNA: TGTGCCTGGGTCGACAGAGCCTCCTACGAGCAGTACTTC
CDR3 protein: CAWVDRASYEQYF

J gene: TRBJ2-3
V gene: TRBV19
D gene: .
clone size: .
CDR3 DNA: TGTGCCCCCTTAGAAGATACGCAGTATTTT
CDR3 protein: CAPLEDTQYF

J gene: TRBJ2-7
V gene: TRBV18
D gene: .
clone size: .
CDR3 DNA: TGTGCCAGCTCACCGAGGGCGGGGAGCTCCTACGAGCAGTACTTC
CDR3 protein: CASSPRAGSSYEQYF

J gene: TRBJ2-5
V gene: TRBV5-1
D gene: .
clone size: .
CDR3 DNA: TGCGCCAGCAGCTTGGACTCCATCCAAGAGACCCAGTACTTC
CDR3 protein: CASSLDSIQETQYF

J gene: TRBJ1-1
V gene: TRBV7-6
D gene: TRBD1
clone size: .
CDR3 DNA: TGTGCCAGCGGGGAGGCAGGGGGCCTCCCGATCTTT
CDR3 protein: CASGEAGGLPIF

J gene: TRBJ1-6
V gene: TRBV18
D gene: TRBD1
clone size: .
CDR3 DNA: TGTGCCAGCTCACCTCAGGGGGACCCTAATTCACCCCTCCACTTT
CDR3 protein: CASSPQGDPNSPLHF

J gene: TRBJ2-4
V gene: TRBV6-5
D gene: .
clone size: once
CDR3 DNA: TGTGCCAGCAGCGACTGGTCAGCCAAAAACATTCAGTACTTC
CDR3 protein: CASSDWSAKNIQYF

J gene: TRBJ2-2
V gene: TRBV14
D gene: .
clone size: .
CDR3 DNA: TGTGCCAGCAGCCCCGTTCGGGGGTGGACCGGGGAGCTGTTTTTT
CDR3 protein: CASSPVRGWTGELFF

J gene: TRBJ2-2
V gene: TRBV2
D gene: .
clone size: .
CDR3 DNA: TGTGCCAGCAGCGACACTAAAAGGAGGGTGGCCGGGGAGCTGTTTTTT
CDR3 protein: CASSDTKRRVAGELFF

J gene: TRBJ2-3
V gene: TRBV19
D gene: TRBD1
clone size: .
CDR3 DNA: TGTGCCAGTACGGACAGGGCCCAAGATACGCAGTATTTT
CDR3 protein: CASTDRAQDTQYF

J gene: TRBJ2-1
V gene: TRBV7-6
D gene: TRBD2
clone size: .
CDR3 DNA: TGTGCCAGCAGCTCGCTAACTAGCGGGAGAAATCAGCGTCAGTTCTTC
CDR3 protein: CASSSLTSGRNQRQFF

J gene: TRBJ1-6
V gene: TRBV28
D gene: TRBD1
clone size: .
CDR3 DNA: TGTGCCAGCAGGACCTACAGGGGCCTTAATTCACCCCTCCACTTT
CDR3 protein: CASRTYRGLNSPLHF

J gene: TRBJ1-5
V gene: TRBV7-9
D gene: .
clone size: .
CDR3 DNA: TGTTCCAGCAGCCACTCGAATCAGCCCCAGCATTTT
CDR3 protein: CSSSHSNQPQHF

J gene: TRBJ2-2
V gene: TRBV5-1
D gene: .
clone size: .
CDR3 DNA: TGCGCCAGCAGTGGGCAGTCGAACACCGGGGAGCTGTTTTTT
CDR3 protein: CASSGQSNTGELFF

J gene: TRBJ2-2
V gene: TRBV30
D gene: TRBD1
clone size: .
CDR3 DNA: TGTGCCTTACGGACAGGACAGACCGGGGAGCTGTTTTTT
CDR3 protein: CALRTGQTGELFF

J gene: TRBJ1-1
V gene: TRBV4-1
D gene: TRBD1
clone size: .
CDR3 DNA: TGCGCCAGCAGCCAACCGTCGGGACAGCTTGATACTGAAGCTTTCTTT
CDR3 protein: CASSQPSGQLDTEAFF